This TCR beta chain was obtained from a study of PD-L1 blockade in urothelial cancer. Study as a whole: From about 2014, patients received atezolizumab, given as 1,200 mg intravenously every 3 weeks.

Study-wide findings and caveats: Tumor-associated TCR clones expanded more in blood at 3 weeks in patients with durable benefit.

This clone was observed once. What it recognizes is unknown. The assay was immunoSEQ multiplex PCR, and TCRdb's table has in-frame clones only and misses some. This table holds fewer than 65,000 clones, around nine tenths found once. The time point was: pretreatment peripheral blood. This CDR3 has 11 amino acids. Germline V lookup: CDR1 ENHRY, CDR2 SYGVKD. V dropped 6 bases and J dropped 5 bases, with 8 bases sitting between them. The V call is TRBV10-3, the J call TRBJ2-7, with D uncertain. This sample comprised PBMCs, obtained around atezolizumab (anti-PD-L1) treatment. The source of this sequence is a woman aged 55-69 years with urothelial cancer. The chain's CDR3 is CAISKENEQYF. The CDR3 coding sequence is TGTGCCATCAGCAAAGAGAACGAGCAGTACTTC.